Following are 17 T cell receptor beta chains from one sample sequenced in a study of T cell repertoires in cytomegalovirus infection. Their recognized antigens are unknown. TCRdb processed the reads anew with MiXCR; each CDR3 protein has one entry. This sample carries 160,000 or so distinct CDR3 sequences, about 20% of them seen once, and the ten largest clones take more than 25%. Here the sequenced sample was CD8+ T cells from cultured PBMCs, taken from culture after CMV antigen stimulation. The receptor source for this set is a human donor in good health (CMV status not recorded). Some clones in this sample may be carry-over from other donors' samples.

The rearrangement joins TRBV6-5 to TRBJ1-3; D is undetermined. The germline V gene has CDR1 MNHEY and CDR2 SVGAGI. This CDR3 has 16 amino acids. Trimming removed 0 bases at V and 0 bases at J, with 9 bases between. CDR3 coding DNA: TGTGCCAGCAGTTACTCGGGCAGTTACTCTGGAAACACCATATATTTT. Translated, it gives CASSYSGSYSGNTIYF.

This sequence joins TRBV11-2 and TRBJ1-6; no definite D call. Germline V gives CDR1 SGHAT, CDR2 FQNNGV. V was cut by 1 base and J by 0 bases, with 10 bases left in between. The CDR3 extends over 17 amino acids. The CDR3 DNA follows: TGTGCCAGCAGCTTAGTTTCAGGAAGCTCCTATAATTCACCCCTCCACTTT. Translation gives CASSLVSGSSYNSPLHF.

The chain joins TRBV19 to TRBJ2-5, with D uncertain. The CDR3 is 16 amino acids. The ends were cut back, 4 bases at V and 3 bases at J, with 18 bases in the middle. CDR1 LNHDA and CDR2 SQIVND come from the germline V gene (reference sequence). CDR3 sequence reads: CASSTGPGQLEETQYF. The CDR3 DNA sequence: TGTGCCAGTAGTACCGGGCCCGGCCAACTGGAAGAGACCCAGTACTTC.

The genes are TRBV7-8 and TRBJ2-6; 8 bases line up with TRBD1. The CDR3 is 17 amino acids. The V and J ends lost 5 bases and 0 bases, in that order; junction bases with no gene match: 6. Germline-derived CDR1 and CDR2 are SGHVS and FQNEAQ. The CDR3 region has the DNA TGTGCCAGCAGCCACCGGGACAGGAGCTCTGGGGCCAACGTCCTGACTTTC. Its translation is CASSHRDRSSGANVLTF.

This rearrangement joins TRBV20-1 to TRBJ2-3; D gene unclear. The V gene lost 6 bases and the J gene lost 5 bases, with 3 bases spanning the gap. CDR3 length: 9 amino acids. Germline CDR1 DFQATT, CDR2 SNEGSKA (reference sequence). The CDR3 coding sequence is TGCAGTGCCGGAGATACGCAGTATTTT. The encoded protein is CSAGDTQYF.

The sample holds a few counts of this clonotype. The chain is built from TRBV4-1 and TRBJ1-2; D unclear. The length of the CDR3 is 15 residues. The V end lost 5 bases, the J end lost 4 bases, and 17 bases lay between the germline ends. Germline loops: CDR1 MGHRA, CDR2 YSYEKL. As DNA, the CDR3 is TGCGCCAGCAGCTCCGGGCCCGCACACCTCTATGGCTACACCTTC. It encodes CASSSGPAHLYGYTF.

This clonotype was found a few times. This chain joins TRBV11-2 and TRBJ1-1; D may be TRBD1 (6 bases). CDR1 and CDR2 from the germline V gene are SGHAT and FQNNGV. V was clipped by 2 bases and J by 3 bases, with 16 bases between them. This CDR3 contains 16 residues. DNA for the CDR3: TGTGCCAGCAGCTTAAGGTACAGGGCCGACCACACTGAAGCTTTCTTT. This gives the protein CASSLRYRADHTEAFF.

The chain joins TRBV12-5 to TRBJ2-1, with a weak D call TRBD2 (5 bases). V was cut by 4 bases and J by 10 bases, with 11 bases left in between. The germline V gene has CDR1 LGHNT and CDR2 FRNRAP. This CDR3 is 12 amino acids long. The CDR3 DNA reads TGTGCTAGTGGTTCGATCCCGGGGGAGCAGTTCTTC. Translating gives CASGSIPGEQFF. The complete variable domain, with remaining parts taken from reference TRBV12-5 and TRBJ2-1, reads DARVTQTPRHKVTEMGQEVTMRCQPILGHNTVFWYRQTMMQGLELLAYFRNRAPLDDSGMPKDRFSAEMPDATLATLKIQPSEPRDSAVYFCASGSIPGEQFFGPGTRLTVL.

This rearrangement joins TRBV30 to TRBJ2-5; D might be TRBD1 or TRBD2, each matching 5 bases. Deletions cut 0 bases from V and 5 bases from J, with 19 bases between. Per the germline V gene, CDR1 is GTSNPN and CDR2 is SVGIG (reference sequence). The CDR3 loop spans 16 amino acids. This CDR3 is CAWSVPGDPLFETQYF. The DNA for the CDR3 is TGTGCCTGGAGTGTTCCCGGGGACCCCCTGTTCGAGACCCAGTACTTC.

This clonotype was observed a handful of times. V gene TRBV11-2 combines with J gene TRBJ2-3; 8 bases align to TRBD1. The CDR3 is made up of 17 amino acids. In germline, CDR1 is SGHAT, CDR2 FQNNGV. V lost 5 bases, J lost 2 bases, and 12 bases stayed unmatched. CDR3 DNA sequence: TGTGCCAGCAGCCACTCCTGGACAGGGTCTTCCACAGATACGCAGTATTTT. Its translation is CASSHSWTGSSTDTQYF.

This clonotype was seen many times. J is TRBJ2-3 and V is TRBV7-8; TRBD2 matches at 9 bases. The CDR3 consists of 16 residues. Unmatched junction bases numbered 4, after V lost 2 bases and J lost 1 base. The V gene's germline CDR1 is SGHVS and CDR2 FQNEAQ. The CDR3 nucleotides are TGTGCCAGCAGCTTATGGGGCGGGGGGGGCACAGATACGCAGTATTTT. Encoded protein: CASSLWGGGGTDTQYF.

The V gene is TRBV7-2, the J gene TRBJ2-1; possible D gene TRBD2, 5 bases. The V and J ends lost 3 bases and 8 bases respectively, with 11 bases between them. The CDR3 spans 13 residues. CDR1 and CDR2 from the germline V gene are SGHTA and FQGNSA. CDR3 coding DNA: TGTGCCAGCAGCTTTATTCTGGAGGATGAGCAGTTCTTC. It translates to CASSFILEDEQFF.

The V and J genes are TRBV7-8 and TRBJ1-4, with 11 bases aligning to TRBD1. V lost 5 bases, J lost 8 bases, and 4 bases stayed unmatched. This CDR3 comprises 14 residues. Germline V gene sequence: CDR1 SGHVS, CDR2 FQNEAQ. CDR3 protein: CASSPGTGGEKLFF. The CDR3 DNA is TGTGCCAGCAGCCCTGGGACAGGGGGGGAAAAACTGTTTTTT.

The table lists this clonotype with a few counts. The CDR3 here is CASSSQGDTEAFF. CDR3 coding DNA: TGTGCCAGCAGTTCACAGGGGGACACTGAAGCTTTCTTT. The chain couples TRBV12-3 or TRBV12-4 to TRBJ1-1; 8 bases align to TRBD1. With 4 bases clipped from V and 3 bases from J, the junction kept 1 base outside the gene matches. This CDR3 has 13 residues.

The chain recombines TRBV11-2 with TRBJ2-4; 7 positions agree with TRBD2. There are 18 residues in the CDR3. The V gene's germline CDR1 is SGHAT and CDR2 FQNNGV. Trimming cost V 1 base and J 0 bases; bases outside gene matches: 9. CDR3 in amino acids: CASSLGGAGPVAKNIQYF. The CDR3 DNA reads TGTGCCAGCAGCTTAGGGGGAGCGGGACCGGTAGCCAAAAACATTCAGTACTTC.

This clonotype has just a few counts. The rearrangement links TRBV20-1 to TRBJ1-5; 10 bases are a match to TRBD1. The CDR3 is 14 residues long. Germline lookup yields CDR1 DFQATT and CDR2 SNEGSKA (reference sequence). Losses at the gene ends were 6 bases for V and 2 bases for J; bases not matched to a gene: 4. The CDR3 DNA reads TGCAGTGCCCCCGGGACAGGGGGCAATCAGCCCCAGCATTTT. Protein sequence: CSAPGTGGNQPQHF.

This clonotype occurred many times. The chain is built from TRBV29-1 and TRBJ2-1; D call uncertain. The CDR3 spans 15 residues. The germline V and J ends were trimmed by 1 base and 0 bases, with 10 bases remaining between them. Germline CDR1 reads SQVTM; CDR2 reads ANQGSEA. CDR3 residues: CSVEGELSSYNEQFF. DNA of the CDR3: TGCAGCGTTGAAGGGGAATTGAGCTCCTACAATGAGCAGTTCTTC.